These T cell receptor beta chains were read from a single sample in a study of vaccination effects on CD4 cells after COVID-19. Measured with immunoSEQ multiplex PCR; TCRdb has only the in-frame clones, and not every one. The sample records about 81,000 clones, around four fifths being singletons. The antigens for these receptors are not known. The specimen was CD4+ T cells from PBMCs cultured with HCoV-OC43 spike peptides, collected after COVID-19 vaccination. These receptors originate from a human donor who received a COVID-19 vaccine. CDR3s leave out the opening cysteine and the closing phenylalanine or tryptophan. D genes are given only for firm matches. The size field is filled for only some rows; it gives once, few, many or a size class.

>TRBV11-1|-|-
ASSPRDRVIQY
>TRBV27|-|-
ASSRTSNQPQH
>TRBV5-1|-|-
ASSYGVPSGNTIY
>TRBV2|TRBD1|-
ASPTGGQGKNEQF
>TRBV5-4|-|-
ASSLGGAGGTDTQY
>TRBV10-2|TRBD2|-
ASSELVAGGRANTGELF
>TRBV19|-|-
ASSIATADTQY
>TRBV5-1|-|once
ASSGGSPGNTIY
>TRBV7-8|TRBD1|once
ASSRGTVFGNTIY
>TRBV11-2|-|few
ASCLVNTGELF
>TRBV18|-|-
ASAGDEYGYT
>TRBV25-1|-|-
ASSESAGARTGANVLT
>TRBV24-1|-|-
ATRSTASTDTQY
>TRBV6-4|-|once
ASKRLGVGNTEAF
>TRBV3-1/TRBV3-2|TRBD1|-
ASSSRGQLNTEAF
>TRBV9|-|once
ASSPQIDQPQH
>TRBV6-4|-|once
ASMHHPIPRGNGNTIY
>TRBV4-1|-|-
ASSQVISLYNEQF
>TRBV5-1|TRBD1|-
ASSGGGGQGGSPLH
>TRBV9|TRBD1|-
ASSVAPGQGNEKLF
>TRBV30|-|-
AWGRVASKNIQY
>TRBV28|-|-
ASRPTGSSGELF
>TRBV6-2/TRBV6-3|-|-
ASRYTPSGGRTGELF
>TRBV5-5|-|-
ASSLVGGAYGYT
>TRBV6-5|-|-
ASSGAGNEQF
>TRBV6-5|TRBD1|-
ASKTGGGEKLF
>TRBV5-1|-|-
ASSLDGDQPQH
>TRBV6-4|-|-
ASSDSRGPKNIQY
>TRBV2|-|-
ASDTRDRTAGYT
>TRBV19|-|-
ASRFRTGGSNTGELF
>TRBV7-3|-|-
ASSFRKQGNTEAF
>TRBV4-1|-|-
ASSQVAGPYGYT
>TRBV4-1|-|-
ASSREKAEPGQPQH
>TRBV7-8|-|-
ASSSRLDGDNEQF
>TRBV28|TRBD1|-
ASTSPTGEGYT
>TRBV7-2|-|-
ASSWMGAIYNEQF
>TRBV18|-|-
ASSPFSTLVGRSGNTIY
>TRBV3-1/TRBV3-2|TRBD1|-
ASSQGRQGLRTKNIQY
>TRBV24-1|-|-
ATSDRVDTQY
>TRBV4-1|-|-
ASRGATVNTEAF
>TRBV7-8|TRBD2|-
ASSPRRKSGGAASTDTQY
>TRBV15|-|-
ATSRGMSGNTIY
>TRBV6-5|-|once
ASSYSLWSEKGYT
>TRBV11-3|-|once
ASSTPGGITGELF
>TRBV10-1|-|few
ASSRDSNQPQH
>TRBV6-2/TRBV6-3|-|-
ASSYSIEGYT
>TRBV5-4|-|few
ASSAQGQPQH
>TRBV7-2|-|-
ASSLRGVTSTDTQY
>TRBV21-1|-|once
ASSKSGQGEGNTEAF
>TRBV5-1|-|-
ASSPTGKGQSGYT
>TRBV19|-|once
ASRDSRLNTEAF
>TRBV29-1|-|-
SVDSVGNTEAF